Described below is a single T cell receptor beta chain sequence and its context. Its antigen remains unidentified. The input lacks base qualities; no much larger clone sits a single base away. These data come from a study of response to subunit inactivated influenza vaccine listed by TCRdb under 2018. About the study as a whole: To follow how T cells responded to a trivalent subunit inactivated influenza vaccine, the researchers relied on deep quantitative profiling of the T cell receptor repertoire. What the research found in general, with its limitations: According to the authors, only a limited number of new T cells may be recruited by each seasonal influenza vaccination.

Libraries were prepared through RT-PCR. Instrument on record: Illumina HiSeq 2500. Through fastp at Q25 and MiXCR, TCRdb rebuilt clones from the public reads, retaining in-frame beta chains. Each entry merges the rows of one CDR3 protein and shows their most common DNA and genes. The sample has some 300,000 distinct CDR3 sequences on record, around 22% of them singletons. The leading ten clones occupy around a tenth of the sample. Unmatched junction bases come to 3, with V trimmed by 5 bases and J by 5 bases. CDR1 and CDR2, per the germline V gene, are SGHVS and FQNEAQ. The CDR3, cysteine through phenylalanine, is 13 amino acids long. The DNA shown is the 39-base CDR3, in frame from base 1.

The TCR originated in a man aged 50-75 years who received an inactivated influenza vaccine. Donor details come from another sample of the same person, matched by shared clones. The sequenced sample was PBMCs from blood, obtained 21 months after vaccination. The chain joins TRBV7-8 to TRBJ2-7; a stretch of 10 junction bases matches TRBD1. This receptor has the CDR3 CASSEGTGDEQYF. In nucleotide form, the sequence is TGTGCCAGCAGCGAGGGGACAGGGGACGAGCAGTACTTC.